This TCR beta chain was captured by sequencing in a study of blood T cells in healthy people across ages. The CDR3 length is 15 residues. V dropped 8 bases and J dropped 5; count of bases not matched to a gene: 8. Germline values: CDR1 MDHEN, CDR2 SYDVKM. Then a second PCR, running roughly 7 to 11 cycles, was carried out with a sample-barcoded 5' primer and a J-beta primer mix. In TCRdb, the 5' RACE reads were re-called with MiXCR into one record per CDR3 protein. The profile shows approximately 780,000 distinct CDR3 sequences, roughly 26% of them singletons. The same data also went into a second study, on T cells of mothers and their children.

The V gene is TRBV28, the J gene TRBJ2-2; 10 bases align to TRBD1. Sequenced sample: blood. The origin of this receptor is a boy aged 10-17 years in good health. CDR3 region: CASSDRGLLTGELFF. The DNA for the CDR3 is TGTGCCAGCTCTGACAGGGGGCTCTTGACCGGGGAGCTGTTTTTT.